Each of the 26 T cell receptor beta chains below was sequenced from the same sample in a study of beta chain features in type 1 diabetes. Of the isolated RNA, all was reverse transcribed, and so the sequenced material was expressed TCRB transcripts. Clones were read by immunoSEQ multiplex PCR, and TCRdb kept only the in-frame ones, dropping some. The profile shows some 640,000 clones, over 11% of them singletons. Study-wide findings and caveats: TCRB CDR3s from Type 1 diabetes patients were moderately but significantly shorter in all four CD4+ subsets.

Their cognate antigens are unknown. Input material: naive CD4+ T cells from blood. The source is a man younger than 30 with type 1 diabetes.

The CDR3 protein is CASSSPGGGFTDTQYF. The CDR3 DNA follows: TGTGCCAGCAGCTCGCCGGGGGGCGGGTTCACAGATACGCAGTATTTT. The chain couples TRBV7-2 to TRBJ2-3; D is perhaps TRBD2 (7 bases). The CDR3 sequence is 16 residues long. The ends were cut back, 4 bases at V and 2 bases at J, with 16 bases in the middle. The germline CDR1 and CDR2 sequences are SGHTA and FQGNSA. The full variable domain, in which reference TRBV7-2 and TRBJ2-3 provide the parts outside the CDR3, is GAGVSQSPSNKVTEKGKDVELRCDPISGHTALYWYRQSLGQGLEFLIYFQGNSAPDKSGLPSDRFSAERTGGSVSTLTIQRTQQEDSAVYLCASSSPGGGFTDTQYFGPGTRLTVL.

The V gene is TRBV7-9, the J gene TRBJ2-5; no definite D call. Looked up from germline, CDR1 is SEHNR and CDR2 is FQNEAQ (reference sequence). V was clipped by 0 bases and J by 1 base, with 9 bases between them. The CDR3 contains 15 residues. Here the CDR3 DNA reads TGTGCCAGCAGCTTAGCGCCGGAAGTCCAAGAGACCCAGTACTTC. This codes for CASSLAPEVQETQYF.

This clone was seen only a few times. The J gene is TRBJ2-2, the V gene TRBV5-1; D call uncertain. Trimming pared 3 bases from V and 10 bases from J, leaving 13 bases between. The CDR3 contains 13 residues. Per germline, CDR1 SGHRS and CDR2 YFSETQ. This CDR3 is CASSSGPSEELFF. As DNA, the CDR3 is TGCGCCAGCAGCTCCGGGCCGAGTGAGGAGCTGTTTTTT.

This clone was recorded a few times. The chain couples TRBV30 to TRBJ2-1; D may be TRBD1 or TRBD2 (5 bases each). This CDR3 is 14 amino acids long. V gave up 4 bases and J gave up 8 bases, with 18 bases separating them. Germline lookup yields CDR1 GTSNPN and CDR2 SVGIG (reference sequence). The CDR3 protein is CAWINPGPTYEQFF. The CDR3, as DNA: TGTGCCTGGATCAATCCGGGACCCACATATGAGCAGTTCTTC.

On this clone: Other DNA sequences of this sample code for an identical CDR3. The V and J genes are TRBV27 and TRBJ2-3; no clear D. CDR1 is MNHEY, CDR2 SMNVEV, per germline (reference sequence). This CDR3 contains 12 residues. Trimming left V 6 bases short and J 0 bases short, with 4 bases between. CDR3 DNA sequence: TGTGCCAGCAGCCGTAGCACAGATACGCAGTATTTT. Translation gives CASSRSTDTQYF.

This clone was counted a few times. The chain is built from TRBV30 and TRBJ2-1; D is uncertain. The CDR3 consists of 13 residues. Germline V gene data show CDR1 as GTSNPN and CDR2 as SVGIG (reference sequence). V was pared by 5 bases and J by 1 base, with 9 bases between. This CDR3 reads CAWAISSYNEQFF. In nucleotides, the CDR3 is TGTGCCTGGGCGATCTCATCCTACAATGAGCAGTTCTTC.

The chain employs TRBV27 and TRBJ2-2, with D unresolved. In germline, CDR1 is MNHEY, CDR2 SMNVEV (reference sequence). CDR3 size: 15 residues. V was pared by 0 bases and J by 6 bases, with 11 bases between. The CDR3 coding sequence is TGTGCCAGCAGTTTATCGTGGGTGAGCGCCGGGGAGCTGTTTTTT. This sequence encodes CASSLSWVSAGELFF.

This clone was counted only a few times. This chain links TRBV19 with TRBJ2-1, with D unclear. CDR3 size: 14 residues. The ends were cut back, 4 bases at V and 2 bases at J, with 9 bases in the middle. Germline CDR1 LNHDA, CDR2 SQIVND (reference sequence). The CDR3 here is CASSTGRTYNEQFF. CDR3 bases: TGTGCCAGTAGTACCGGACGGACCTACAATGAGCAGTTCTTC.

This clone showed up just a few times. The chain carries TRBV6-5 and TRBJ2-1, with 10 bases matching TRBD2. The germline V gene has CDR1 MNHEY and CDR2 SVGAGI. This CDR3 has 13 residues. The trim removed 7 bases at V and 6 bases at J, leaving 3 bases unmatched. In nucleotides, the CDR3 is TGTGCCAGCAAGGCTAGCGGGAGCAATGAGCAGTTCTTC. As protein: CASKASGSNEQFF.

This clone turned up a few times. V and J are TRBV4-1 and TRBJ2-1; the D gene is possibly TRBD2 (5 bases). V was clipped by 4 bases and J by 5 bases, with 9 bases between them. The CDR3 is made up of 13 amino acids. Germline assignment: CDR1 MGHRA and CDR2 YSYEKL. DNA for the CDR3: TGCGCCAGCAGCCCGAAGGAGGACAATGAGCAGTTCTTC. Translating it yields CASSPKEDNEQFF.

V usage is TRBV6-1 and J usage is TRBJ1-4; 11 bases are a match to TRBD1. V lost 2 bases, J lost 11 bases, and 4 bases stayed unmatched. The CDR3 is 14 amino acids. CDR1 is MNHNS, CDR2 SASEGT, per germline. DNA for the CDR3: TGTGCCAGCAGTGAAAGTGGGACAGGGGGGAAACTGTTTTTT. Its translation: CASSESGTGGKLFF.

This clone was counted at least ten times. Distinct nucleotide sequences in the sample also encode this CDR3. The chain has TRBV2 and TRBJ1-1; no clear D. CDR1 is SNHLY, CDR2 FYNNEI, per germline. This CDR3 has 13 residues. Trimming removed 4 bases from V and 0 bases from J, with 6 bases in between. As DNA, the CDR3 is TGTGCCAGCAGTGGTAACATGAACACTGAAGCTTTCTTT. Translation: CASSGNMNTEAFF.

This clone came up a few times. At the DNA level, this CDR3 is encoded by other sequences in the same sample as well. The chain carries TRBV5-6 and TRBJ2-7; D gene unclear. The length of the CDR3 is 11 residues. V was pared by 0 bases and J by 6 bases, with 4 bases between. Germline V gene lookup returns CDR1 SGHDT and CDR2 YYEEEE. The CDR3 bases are TGTGCCAGCAGCTTGGCCGGCGAGCAGTACTTC. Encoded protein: CASSLAGEQYF.

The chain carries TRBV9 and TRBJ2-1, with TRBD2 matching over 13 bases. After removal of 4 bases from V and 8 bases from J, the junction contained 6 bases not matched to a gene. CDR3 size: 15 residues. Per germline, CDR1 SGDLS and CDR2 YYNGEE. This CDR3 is CASSIRTSGSYEQFF. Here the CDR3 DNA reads TGTGCCAGCAGCATAAGGACTAGCGGGAGCTATGAGCAGTTCTTC.

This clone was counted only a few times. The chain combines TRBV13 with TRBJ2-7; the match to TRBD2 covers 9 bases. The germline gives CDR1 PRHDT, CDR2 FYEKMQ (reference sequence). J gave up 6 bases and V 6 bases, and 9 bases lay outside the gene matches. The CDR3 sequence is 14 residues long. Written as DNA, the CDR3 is TGTGCCAGCAGGATGGCGGGAGGGCCCCCCGAGCAGTACTTC. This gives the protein CASRMAGGPPEQYF.

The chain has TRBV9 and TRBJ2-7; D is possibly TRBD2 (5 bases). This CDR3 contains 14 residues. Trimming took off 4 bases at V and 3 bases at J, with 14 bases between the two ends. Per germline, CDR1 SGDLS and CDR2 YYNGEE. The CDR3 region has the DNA TGTGCCAGCAGCCCCCCAGGCGGGTACTACGAGCAGTACTTC. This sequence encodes CASSPPGGYYEQYF.

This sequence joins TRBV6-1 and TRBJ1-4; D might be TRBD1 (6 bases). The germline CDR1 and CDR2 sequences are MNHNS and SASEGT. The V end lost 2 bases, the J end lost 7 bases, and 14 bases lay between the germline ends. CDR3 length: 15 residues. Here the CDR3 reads CASSERGAVGEKLFF. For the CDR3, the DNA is TGTGCCAGCAGTGAACGGGGGGCAGTGGGTGAAAAACTGTTTTTT.

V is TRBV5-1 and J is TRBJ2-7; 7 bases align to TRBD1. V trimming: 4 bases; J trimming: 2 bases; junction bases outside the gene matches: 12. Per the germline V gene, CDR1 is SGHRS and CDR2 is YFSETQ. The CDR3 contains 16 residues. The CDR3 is CASSDYRGPYTYEQYF. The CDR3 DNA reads TGCGCCAGCAGCGACTACAGGGGACCGTACACCTACGAGCAGTACTTC.

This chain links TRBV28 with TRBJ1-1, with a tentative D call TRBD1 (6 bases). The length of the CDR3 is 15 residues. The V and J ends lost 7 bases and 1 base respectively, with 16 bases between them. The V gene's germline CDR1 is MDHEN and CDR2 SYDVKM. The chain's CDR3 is CASNGRTDSNTEAFF. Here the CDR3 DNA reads TGTGCCAGCAACGGTCGGACAGACTCGAACACTGAAGCTTTCTTT.

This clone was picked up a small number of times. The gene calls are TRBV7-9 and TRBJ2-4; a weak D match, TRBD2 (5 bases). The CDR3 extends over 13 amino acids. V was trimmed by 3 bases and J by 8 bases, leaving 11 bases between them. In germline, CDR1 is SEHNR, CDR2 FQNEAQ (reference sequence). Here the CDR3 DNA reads TGTGCCAGCAGCTTGAAGCGGCGGGACATTCAGTACTTC. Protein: CASSLKRRDIQYF.

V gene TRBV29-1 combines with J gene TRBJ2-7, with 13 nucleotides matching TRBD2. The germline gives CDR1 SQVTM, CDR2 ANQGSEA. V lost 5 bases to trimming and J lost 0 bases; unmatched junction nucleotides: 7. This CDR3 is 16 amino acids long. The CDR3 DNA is TGCAGCGTTCTCGGGACTAGCGGGACGATCTCCTACGAGCAGTACTTC. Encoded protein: CSVLGTSGTISYEQYF.

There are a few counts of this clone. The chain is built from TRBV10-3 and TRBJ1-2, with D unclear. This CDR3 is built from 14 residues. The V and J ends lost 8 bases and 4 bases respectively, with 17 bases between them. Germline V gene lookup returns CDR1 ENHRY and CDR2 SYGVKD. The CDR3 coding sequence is TGTGCCATCGGTGTGTTGGGGTTTCCCTATGGCTACACCTTC. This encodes CAIGVLGFPYGYTF.

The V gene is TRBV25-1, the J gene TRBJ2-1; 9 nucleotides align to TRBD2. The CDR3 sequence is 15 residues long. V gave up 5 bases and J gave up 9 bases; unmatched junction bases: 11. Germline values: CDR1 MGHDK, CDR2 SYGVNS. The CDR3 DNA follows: TGTGCCAGCAGTCCGCGGGGGGGCCGGAGTAGTGAGCAGTTCTTC. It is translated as CASSPRGGRSSEQFF.

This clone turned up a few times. The CDR3 sequence: CASSPPYTRTANYGYTF. In nucleotides, the CDR3 is TGTGCCAGCTCACCACCTTATACTCGGACAGCCAACTATGGCTACACCTTC. V usage is TRBV18 and J usage is TRBJ1-2; TRBD1 might be the D (6 bases). The length of the CDR3 is 17 residues. Germline V gene lookup returns CDR1 KGHSH and CDR2 LQKENI. Trimming shortened V by 0 bases and J by 2 bases, and 16 bases separated the two germline ends.

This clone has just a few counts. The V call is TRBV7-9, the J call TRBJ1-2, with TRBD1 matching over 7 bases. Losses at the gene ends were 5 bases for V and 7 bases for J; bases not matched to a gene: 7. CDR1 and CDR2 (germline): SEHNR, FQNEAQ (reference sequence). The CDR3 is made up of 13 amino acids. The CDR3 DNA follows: TGTGCCAGCAGCCTAGACAGGGTTGGTGGCTACACCTTC. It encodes CASSLDRVGGYTF.

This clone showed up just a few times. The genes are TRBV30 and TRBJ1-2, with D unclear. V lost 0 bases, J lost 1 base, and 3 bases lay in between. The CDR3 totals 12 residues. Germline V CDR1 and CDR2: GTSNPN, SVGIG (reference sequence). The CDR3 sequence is CAWSVFNYGYTF. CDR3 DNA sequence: TGTGCCTGGAGTGTGTTTAACTATGGCTACACCTTC.